Listed below are T cell receptor beta chains from one sample, sequenced in a study of CD4 T cells in relation to SARS-CoV-2 and coronaviruses. The repertoire was sequenced with immunoSEQ multiplex PCR; TCRdb's copy has only in-frame clones and lacks some. The sample has 20,000 to 25,000 clones, 74% seen once. These TCRs' antigens remain unknown. The specimen was CD4+ T cells from PBMCs, cultured in vitro. These receptors all come from a human donor in good health. Both conserved end residues are part of each CDR3. A D gene is named only where the DNA matches it firmly. A row's size may be missing; if present it is once, few, many or a size class.

d_call | j_call | v_call | clone_size | cdr3_aa | cdr3_nt
- | TRBJ2-7 | TRBV20-1 | - | CSASEQGYEQYF | TGCAGTGCTAGTGAGCAGGGGTACGAGCAGTACTTC
- | TRBJ2-7 | TRBV30 | - | CAWNYGGTAGASYEQYF | TGTGCCTGGAATTATGGAGGAACCGCCGGGGCATCCTACGAGCAGTACTTC
TRBD2 | TRBJ2-3 | TRBV5-1 | - | CASSLASGITDTQYF | TGCGCCAGCAGCTTGGCTAGCGGGATCACAGATACGCAGTATTTT
- | TRBJ1-3 | TRBV4-1 | - | CASSQLASAGSGNTIYF | TGCGCCAGCAGCCAACTCGCCTCAGCGGGATCTGGAAACACCATATATTTT
- | TRBJ2-4 | TRBV5-1 | - | CASSPPTRHHIQYF | TGCGCCAGCAGCCCGCCGACTAGACATCATATTCAGTACTTC
- | TRBJ2-1 | TRBV24-1 | few | CATSDLHRNEQFF | TGTGCCACCAGTGATTTGCACAGGAATGAGCAGTTCTTC
- | TRBJ2-1 | TRBV7-8 | few | CASSVGGLSNEQFF | TGTGCCAGCAGCGTAGGGGGTCTTTCCAATGAGCAGTTCTTC
- | TRBJ2-5 | TRBV28 | - | CASSLSWDTKETQYF | TGTGCCAGCAGTTTATCCTGGGACACTAAAGAGACCCAGTACTTC
- | TRBJ2-2 | TRBV15 | few | CATSRDRAENTGELFF | TGTGCCACCAGCAGAGATCGTGCGGAAAACACCGGGGAGCTGTTTTTT
- | TRBJ1-1 | TRBV5-4 | - | CASSFPGRNTEAFF | TGTGCCAGCAGCTTCCCGGGTAGGAACACTGAAGCTTTCTTT
- | TRBJ2-2 | TRBV5-5 | - | CASSHLSGELFF | TGTGCCAGCAGCCATTTGAGCGGGGAGCTGTTTTTT
- | TRBJ2-3 | TRBV24-1 | - | CATSDLSTSGTDTQYF | TGTGCCACCAGTGATTTGTCTACCTCGGGGACAGATACGCAGTATTTT
TRBD2 | TRBJ2-2 | TRBV2 | - | CASSFSGREPGELFF | TGTGCCAGTTCCTTTAGCGGGAGGGAGCCCGGGGAGCTGTTTTTT
- | TRBJ2-3 | TRBV30 | - | CAWGTDVTQYF | TGTGCCTGGGGGACGGACGTTACGCAGTATTTT
- | TRBJ2-2 | TRBV6-5 | - | CASIITIVATGELFF | TGTGCCAGCATCATAACCATTGTTGCCACCGGGGAGCTGTTTTTT
- | TRBJ2-4 | TRBV10-3 | - | CAISESGNIQYF | TGTGCCATCAGTGAGTCCGGAAACATTCAGTACTTC
- | TRBJ2-2 | TRBV11-1 | - | CASSSPGGELFF | TGTGCCAGCAGCTCCCCCGGCGGGGAGCTGTTTTTT
TRBD2 | TRBJ2-1 | TRBV4-2 | - | CASSQVLAGLTYNEQFF | TGTGCCAGCAGCCAGGTACTAGCGGGACTCACCTACAATGAGCAGTTCTTC
- | TRBJ1-5 | TRBV29-1 | - | CSVGEGEQPQHF | TGCAGCGTTGGTGAGGGAGAGCAGCCCCAGCATTTT
- | TRBJ1-1 | TRBV27 | - | CASSPSPDGVEAFF | TGTGCCAGCAGTCCCTCCCCGGACGGCGTTGAAGCTTTCTTT